The 25 T cell receptor beta chains below all came from one sample that was sequenced in a study of CD8 T cells in ankylosing spondylitis. For these receptors, no antigen is known. TCRdb reanalysed the 5' RACE reads using MiXCR and keeps one entry per CDR3 protein. Among about 200,000 distinct CDR3 sequences listed, just under 7.5% were seen once. Regarding the study as a whole: A TCR beta motif made of about 8 highly homologous variants seemed typical of ankylosing spondylitis blood.

Material for sequencing was blood, either unsorted or a sorted T cell fraction (not recorded which). Source of these receptors: a male donor with ankylosing spondylitis.

The genes are TRBV11-2 and TRBJ2-1; no reliable D call. The CDR3 sequence is 13 residues long. Trimming removed 5 bases from V and 2 bases from J, with 7 bases in between. Germline CDR1 is SGHAT and CDR2 is FQNNGV. As DNA, the CDR3 is TGTGCCAGCAGCCTTTGGACCTACAATGAGCAGTTCTTC. It codes for CASSLWTYNEQFF.

At least ten counts were recorded for this clonotype. V is TRBV28 and J is TRBJ2-2; D is unresolved. The CDR3 sequence is 14 residues long. Trimming left V 4 bases short and J 5 bases short, with 11 bases between. Germline V gene sequence: CDR1 MDHEN, CDR2 SYDVKM. This chain's CDR3 is CASSSPARTGELFF. The CDR3 nucleotides read TGTGCCAGCAGTTCCCCCGCCCGTACCGGGGAGCTGTTTTTT.

This clonotype was recorded at least ten times. This CDR3 is CSASQPGRGYNEQFF. The CDR3 coding sequence is TGCAGTGCTAGCCAGCCAGGGAGAGGCTACAATGAGCAGTTCTTC. The J gene is TRBJ2-1, the V gene TRBV20-1; the D call may be TRBD1 or TRBD2 (5 bases each). Trimming took off 3 bases at V and 3 bases at J, with 15 bases between the two ends. Germline lookup yields CDR1 DFQATT and CDR2 SNEGSKA (reference sequence). The CDR3 consists of 15 residues.

At least ten counts were recorded for this clonotype. The chain employs TRBV20-1 and TRBJ2-7; D call uncertain. With 0 bases removed from V and 2 bases from J, the gap between germline ends came to 14 bases. This CDR3 has 15 amino acids. Germline assignment: CDR1 DFQATT and CDR2 SNEGSKA (reference sequence). The CDR3 here is CSARDKLSDAYEQYF. The CDR3 nucleotides are TGCAGTGCTAGAGATAAACTCTCGGACGCCTACGAGCAGTACTTC.

This clonotype appeared many times. V and J are TRBV4-3 and TRBJ2-2; 10 positions agree with TRBD2. Germline values: CDR1 LGHNA, CDR2 YSLEER. The junction had 9 bases not matched to a gene; V was cut back by 7 bases and J by 1 base. This CDR3 is 17 amino acids long. The DNA for the CDR3 is TGCGCCAGCAACCTAGGACTAGCGGACCTGAACACCGGGGAGCTGTTTTTT. Its translation is CASNLGLADLNTGELFF.

This clonotype was recorded at least ten times. J is TRBJ2-3 and V is TRBV29-1; 8 bases are a match to TRBD2. The CDR3 has 15 amino acids. Germline V CDR1 and CDR2: SQVTM, ANQGSEA. V shed 3 bases and J 6 bases; nucleotides not matched to a gene: 11. The CDR3 region has the DNA TGCAGCGTTGATTCGGAAGCGGGAGCGGCGGATACGCAGTATTTT. Protein sequence: CSVDSEAGAADTQYF.

This clonotype appeared many times. The chain links TRBV12-3 or TRBV12-4 to TRBJ2-1; TRBD2 matches at 13 bases. Losses at the gene ends were 6 bases for V and 3 bases for J; bases not matched to a gene: 2. The CDR3 has 15 residues. CDR3 DNA sequence: TGTGCCAGCAGCCGACTAGCGGGGGGCTACAATGAGCAGTTCTTC. Its translation: CASSRLAGGYNEQFF.

This clonotype came up many times. This rearrangement joins TRBV9 to TRBJ1-1; TRBD1 aligns across 8 bases. There are 16 residues in the CDR3. Germline CDR1 reads SGDLS; CDR2 reads YYNGEE. Trimming removed 3 bases from V and 1 base from J; junction bases left unmatched: 8. The CDR3 loop reads CASSARPGTGNTEAFF. Written as DNA, the CDR3 is TGTGCCAGCAGCGCACGTCCCGGGACAGGGAACACTGAAGCTTTCTTT.

In its sample, this clonotype was seen many times. J is TRBJ1-2 and V is TRBV5-5; 8 bases are a match to TRBD1. This CDR3 is 14 amino acids long. Trimming at V came to 4 bases and at J to 7 bases, leaving 9 bases not matched to a gene. Per germline, CDR1 SGHKS and CDR2 YYEKEE (reference sequence). The CDR3 protein is CASSLGQGNPGYTF. Here the CDR3 DNA reads TGTGCCAGCAGCCTCGGACAGGGTAACCCTGGCTACACCTTC.

This clonotype was counted many times. V is TRBV15 and J is TRBJ2-7; D possibly matches TRBD1 or TRBD2 (6 bases each). CDR1 is LNHNV, CDR2 YYDKDF, per germline (reference sequence). Trimming shortened V by 3 bases and J by 3 bases, and 15 bases separated the two germline ends. The CDR3 spans 15 residues. The chain's CDR3 is CATSSFEGGLYEQYF. In DNA, the CDR3 is TGTGCCACCAGCAGTTTTGAGGGGGGCCTCTACGAGCAGTACTTC.

In this sample, this clonotype turned up many times. The chain couples TRBV7-9 to TRBJ2-7; unclear D gene. The CDR3 has 13 residues. Germline V gives CDR1 SEHNR, CDR2 FQNEAQ (reference sequence). V was pared by 5 bases and J by 6 bases, with 14 bases between. In DNA, the CDR3 is TGTGCCAGCAGCAACGCAGATGCTAGCGAGCAGTACTTC. Translation: CASSNADASEQYF. The full variable domain, in which reference TRBV7-9 and TRBJ2-7 provide the parts outside the CDR3, is DTGVSQNPRHKITKRGQNVTFRCDPISEHNRLYWYRQTLGQGPEFLTYFQNEAQLEKSRLLSDRFSAERPKGSFSTLEIQRTEQGDSAMYLCASSNADASEQYFGPGTRLTVT.

This clonotype has at least ten counts. This chain uses TRBV10-3 with TRBJ2-2; no reliable D call. Germline assignment: CDR1 ENHRY and CDR2 SYGVKD. V was clipped by 5 bases and J by 3 bases, with 7 bases between them. The CDR3 contains 13 residues. The CDR3 DNA reads TGTGCCATCAGTAGGGCAGACACCGGGGAGCTGTTTTTT. Amino acid sequence: CAISRADTGELFF.

This clonotype has ten or more counts. The J gene is TRBJ2-1, the V gene TRBV27, with D perhaps matching TRBD2 (5 bases). The CDR3 runs 13 residues. V shed 3 bases and J shed 3 bases, with 6 bases lying between them. CDR1 and CDR2 (germline): MNHEY, SMNVEV (reference sequence). CDR3 region: CASSLDFYNEQFF. The CDR3 region has the DNA TGTGCCAGCAGTTTGGACTTCTACAATGAGCAGTTCTTC.

This clonotype was detected many times. The chain links TRBV5-5 to TRBJ2-7; possibly TRBD2 for D (5 bases). V lost 4 bases to trimming and J lost 0 bases, with 14 bases between them. Per germline, CDR1 SGHKS and CDR2 YYEKEE (reference sequence). The CDR3 consists of 15 residues. Here the CDR3 reads CASSHMPGSSYEQYF. CDR3 DNA sequence: TGTGCCAGCAGCCATATGCCGGGATCCTCCTACGAGCAGTACTTC.

This rearrangement joins TRBV7-6 to TRBJ2-7; 8 bases fit TRBD1. The CDR3 length is 16 residues. Germline V lookup: CDR1 SGHVS, CDR2 FNYEAQ. V trimming: 1 base; J trimming: 7 bases; junction bases outside the gene matches: 12. The CDR3 region has the DNA TGTGCCAGCAGCTTAGGGAGGACAGGGCCCGTAGGGGAGCAGTACTTC. Protein product: CASSLGRTGPVGEQYF.

This clonotype was observed many times. This chain connects TRBV27 to TRBJ1-1; D is perhaps TRBD1 (6 bases). Trimming took off 6 bases at V and 4 bases at J, with 18 bases between the two ends. CDR3 size: 15 residues. Looked up from germline, CDR1 is MNHEY and CDR2 is SMNVEV (reference sequence). The CDR3 sequence: CASSLTGAWGTEAFF. In DNA form, the CDR3 reads TGTGCCAGCAGCCTGACGGGGGCGTGGGGCACTGAAGCTTTCTTT.

This clonotype was seen more than once but under ten times. This sequence joins TRBV20-1 and TRBJ2-7, with 11 bases identical to TRBD2. Germline V gene lookup returns CDR1 DFQATT and CDR2 SNEGSKA (reference sequence). V was clipped by 6 bases and J by 0 bases; unmatched bases: 4. The CDR3 consists of 14 residues. CDR3 nucleotide sequence: TGCAGTGCGGGACTAGCGGACTTCTCCTACGAGCAGTACTTC. This codes for CSAGLADFSYEQYF.

This clonotype was observed many times. In DNA, the CDR3 is TGCAGTGCTGACCAACCGGGACTAGCGGAGTACCAAGAGACCCAGTACTTC. Residues: CSADQPGLAEYQETQYF. The chain carries TRBV20-1 and TRBJ2-5; 11 nucleotides agree with TRBD2. V lost 5 bases, J lost 0 bases, and 11 bases stayed unmatched. The CDR3 length is 17 residues. CDR1 is DFQATT, CDR2 SNEGSKA, per germline (reference sequence).

This clonotype has a count of ten or more. This rearrangement joins TRBV27 to TRBJ1-5; no clear D gene. This CDR3 is 12 amino acids long. Deletions cut 3 bases from V and 9 bases from J, with 9 bases between. Germline V CDR1 and CDR2: MNHEY, SMNVEV (reference sequence). The CDR3 loop is CASSFSSGPQHF. The CDR3 DNA sequence: TGTGCCAGCAGTTTTAGCTCTGGGCCCCAGCATTTT.

This clonotype occurred a few times. The genes are TRBV7-8 and TRBJ2-5, with a possible D match to TRBD2 (5 bases). Trimming took off 1 base at V and 5 bases at J, with 20 bases between the two ends. The CDR3 has 17 amino acids. The V gene's germline CDR1 is SGHVS and CDR2 FQNEAQ. CDR3 nucleotide sequence: TGTGCCAGCAGCTTAGTTATGGCTAGCCGACTGGCGGAGACCCAGTACTTC. Amino acids: CASSLVMASRLAETQYF.

This clonotype was counted many times. The V gene is TRBV7-9, the J gene TRBJ1-1; tentative D call: TRBD1 (5 bases). The CDR3 covers 14 residues. V was pared by 2 bases and J by 1 base, with 8 bases between. Looked up from germline, CDR1 is SEHNR and CDR2 is FQNEAQ (reference sequence). In DNA, the CDR3 is TGTGCCAGCAGCTTAAGACAGACGAACACTGAAGCTTTCTTT. Translating gives CASSLRQTNTEAFF.

This clonotype was found a few times. The V gene is TRBV20-1, the J gene TRBJ2-4; TRBD2 aligns across 14 bases. V shed 0 bases, J shed 1 base, and the junction held 5 bases outside the gene matches. CDR1 DFQATT and CDR2 SNEGSKA come from the germline V gene (reference sequence). This CDR3 spans 18 amino acids. The CDR3 here is CSARDTRLAGGAKNIQYF. DNA for the CDR3: TGCAGTGCTAGAGATACTCGACTAGCGGGAGGGGCCAAAAACATTCAGTACTTC.

In its sample, this clonotype was seen many times. The chain uses TRBV29-1 and TRBJ2-3; 9 bases align to TRBD2. V lost 4 bases, J lost 3 bases, and 8 bases stayed unmatched. The CDR3 covers 15 residues. Germline V CDR1 and CDR2: SQVTM, ANQGSEA. The CDR3 here is CSVAQSSGITDTQYF. Here the CDR3 DNA reads TGCAGCGTTGCCCAATCTAGCGGGATAACAGATACGCAGTATTTT.

In this sample, this clonotype turned up many times. The chain combines TRBV4-3 with TRBJ2-1; D may be TRBD1 (6 bases). The CDR3 has 14 residues. Germline V lookup: CDR1 LGHNA, CDR2 YSLEER. Trimming cost V 1 base and J 8 bases, with 12 bases left between them. DNA of the CDR3: TGCGCCAGCAGCCAAGGGATCAACAGGGATGAGCAGTTCTTC. Protein: CASSQGINRDEQFF.

As to this clonotype: This sequence may be a read error, since a much larger clone differs from it by one base. The chain recombines TRBV7-2 with TRBJ1-2; D gene unclear. The V end lost 0 bases, the J end lost 3 bases, and 14 bases lay between the germline ends. From germline, CDR1 is SGHTA and CDR2 FQGNSA. CDR3 size: 16 residues. This CDR3 reads CTSSLALSLDYYGYTF. The CDR3 nucleotides read TGTACCAGCAGCTTAGCCTTGAGCTTGGATTACTATGGCTACACCTTC.